This is a list of T cell receptor beta chains from one sample in a study of cytomegalovirus exposure and HLA in healthy donors. The method was immunoSEQ multiplex PCR; TCRdb's version includes in-frame clones alone and lacks a portion of them. The table lists around 50,000 clones, 60% to 85% of them singletons. Sequenced sample: PBMCs. Receptor source: a young man in good health and CMV-seropositive. Each CDR3 is given with its conserved first and last residue. Fields, in order: clone size, J gene, V gene, D gene, CDR3 DNA, CDR3 protein. D genes are given only for firm matches. Only part of the rows carry a size: once, few, many, or a class if the clone is expanded.

clone size: .
J gene: TRBJ2-7
V gene: TRBV6-1
D gene: .
CDR3 DNA: TGTGCCAGCAACCTAGATCCTTCCTACGAGCAGTACTTC
CDR3 protein: CASNLDPSYEQYF

clone size: once
J gene: TRBJ1-5
V gene: TRBV23-1
D gene: .
CDR3 DNA: TGCGCCAGCAGTCAATCGGGGGGGAAGCAGCCCCAGCATTTT
CDR3 protein: CASSQSGGKQPQHF

clone size: .
J gene: TRBJ1-2
V gene: TRBV5-6
D gene: .
CDR3 DNA: TGTGCCAGCAGCTTAATCGCCTTGAGGGAAGGCTACACCTTC
CDR3 protein: CASSLIALREGYTF

clone size: .
J gene: TRBJ1-4
V gene: TRBV29-1
D gene: TRBD1
CDR3 DNA: TGCAGCGTTCGGGGAGGGACAGGGGATCGAAAACTGTTTTTT
CDR3 protein: CSVRGGTGDRKLFF

clone size: .
J gene: TRBJ2-7
V gene: TRBV28
D gene: TRBD1
CDR3 DNA: TGTGCCAGCAGCTTCTACAACAGGGGTAGGTACTACGAGCAGTACTTC
CDR3 protein: CASSFYNRGRYYEQYF

clone size: .
J gene: TRBJ1-5
V gene: TRBV27
D gene: .
CDR3 DNA: TGTGCCAGCAGGATACAGGCTTATCAGCCCCAGCATTTT
CDR3 protein: CASRIQAYQPQHF

clone size: .
J gene: TRBJ1-2
V gene: TRBV9
D gene: TRBD1
CDR3 DNA: TGTGCCAGCAGCCCCTGGGACAGGGATGATGGCTACACCTTC
CDR3 protein: CASSPWDRDDGYTF

clone size: .
J gene: TRBJ2-5
V gene: TRBV5-1
D gene: TRBD2
CDR3 DNA: TGCGCCAGCAGCTTATTTGGTGGGGGGGGAGAGACCCAGTACTTC
CDR3 protein: CASSLFGGGGETQYF

clone size: .
J gene: TRBJ2-1
V gene: TRBV27
D gene: TRBD2
CDR3 DNA: TGTGCCAGCAGTAGCCAAGCGGGGGGCCCTTGGAATGAGCAGTTCTTC
CDR3 protein: CASSSQAGGPWNEQFF

clone size: few
J gene: TRBJ1-4
V gene: TRBV7-9
D gene: .
CDR3 DNA: TGTTCCATCGACAGATCTAATGAAAAACTGTTTTTT
CDR3 protein: CSIDRSNEKLFF

clone size: .
J gene: TRBJ2-7
V gene: TRBV18
D gene: .
CDR3 DNA: TGTGCCAGCTCACCACTTAGCTCCTACGAGCAGTACTTC
CDR3 protein: CASSPLSSYEQYF

clone size: .
J gene: TRBJ2-3
V gene: TRBV6-6
D gene: .
CDR3 DNA: TGTGCCAGCAGTTACGGAGGCCCCGGAGGGCCAGATACGCAGTATTTT
CDR3 protein: CASSYGGPGGPDTQYF

clone size: .
J gene: TRBJ2-1
V gene: TRBV4-1
D gene: TRBD1
CDR3 DNA: TGCGCCAGCAGCCAAGAGACAGGGAGCTCCTACAATGAGCAGTTCTTC
CDR3 protein: CASSQETGSSYNEQFF

clone size: once
J gene: TRBJ2-5
V gene: TRBV9
D gene: .
CDR3 DNA: TGTGCCAGCAGCGTAGGGGGGGGCCCTCAAGAGACCCAGTACTTC
CDR3 protein: CASSVGGGPQETQYF

clone size: .
J gene: TRBJ2-1
V gene: TRBV13
D gene: .
CDR3 DNA: TGTGCCAGCAGCTTAGTGGGCCGCAACAATGAGCAGTTCTTC
CDR3 protein: CASSLVGRNNEQFF

clone size: .
J gene: TRBJ2-1
V gene: TRBV28
D gene: .
CDR3 DNA: TGTGCCAGCAGTGGGAGTGGGGGACTCCCCTACAATGAGCAGTTCTTC
CDR3 protein: CASSGSGGLPYNEQFF

clone size: .
J gene: TRBJ1-2
V gene: TRBV5-6
D gene: .
CDR3 DNA: TGTGCCAGCAGCTGGGCCGGGGTAGTCAGCTATGGCTACACCTTC
CDR3 protein: CASSWAGVVSYGYTF

clone size: few
J gene: TRBJ2-7
V gene: TRBV6-5
D gene: TRBD2
CDR3 DNA: TGTGCCAGCAGTGGATCTAGCGGGGGGGCCTACGAGCAGTACTTC
CDR3 protein: CASSGSSGGAYEQYF

clone size: .
J gene: TRBJ2-2
V gene: TRBV7-9
D gene: TRBD1
CDR3 DNA: TGTGCCAGCAGTCGAGATGAGGGGGCGGACACCGGGGAGCTGTTTTTT
CDR3 protein: CASSRDEGADTGELFF

clone size: .
J gene: TRBJ2-7
V gene: TRBV10-3
D gene: .
CDR3 DNA: TGTGCCATCAGTGATACAGTTTTGGGCTACGAGCAGTACTTC
CDR3 protein: CAISDTVLGYEQYF

clone size: .
J gene: TRBJ1-2
V gene: TRBV28
D gene: .
CDR3 DNA: TGCGCCAGCAGTTTAACGTCGAGGAACGGGGGCTACACCTTC
CDR3 protein: CASSLTSRNGGYTF

clone size: .
J gene: TRBJ1-5
V gene: TRBV7-9
D gene: .
CDR3 DNA: TGTGCCAGCAGCTTAGCTGGAGGGAATAGCAATCAGCCCCAGCATTTT
CDR3 protein: CASSLAGGNSNQPQHF

clone size: .
J gene: TRBJ1-1
V gene: TRBV5-4
D gene: .
CDR3 DNA: TGTGCCAGCAGCTCCTTCGACTTGTCGGGAGCTTTCTTT
CDR3 protein: CASSSFDLSGAFF

clone size: once
J gene: TRBJ2-7
V gene: TRBV6-5
D gene: .
CDR3 DNA: TGTGCCAGCAGGCTTCAGGTTTCCTCCTACGAGCAGTACTTC
CDR3 protein: CASRLQVSSYEQYF

clone size: .
J gene: TRBJ2-1
V gene: TRBV15
D gene: TRBD1
CDR3 DNA: TGTGCCACCAGCAGTGGACAGGGGCGGAATGAGCAGTTCTTC
CDR3 protein: CATSSGQGRNEQFF

clone size: .
J gene: TRBJ1-1
V gene: TRBV7-8
D gene: .
CDR3 DNA: TGTGCCAGCAGCTTGAAACGGACAGACGGTGCGGCTGAAGCTTTCTTT
CDR3 protein: CASSLKRTDGAAEAFF

clone size: .
J gene: TRBJ1-1
V gene: TRBV28
D gene: TRBD1
CDR3 DNA: TGTGCCAGCAGTCCCCCGGACAGGGTGAACACTGAAGCTTTCTTT
CDR3 protein: CASSPPDRVNTEAFF

clone size: .
J gene: TRBJ1-1
V gene: TRBV9
D gene: TRBD1
CDR3 DNA: TGTGCCAGCAGCTCGAGGGACAGGGTGAACACTGAAGCTTTCTTT
CDR3 protein: CASSSRDRVNTEAFF

clone size: once
J gene: TRBJ1-2
V gene: TRBV29-1
D gene: .
CDR3 DNA: TGCAGCGCCCCGGGGGGGTACTATGGCTACACCTTC
CDR3 protein: CSAPGGYYGYTF

clone size: .
J gene: TRBJ2-3
V gene: TRBV9
D gene: .
CDR3 DNA: TGTGCCAGCAGCGTAGGCGGCACAGATACGCAGTATTTT
CDR3 protein: CASSVGGTDTQYF

clone size: .
J gene: TRBJ1-3
V gene: TRBV5-1
D gene: .
CDR3 DNA: TGCGCCAGCAGCTTCGACAGTGGAAACACCATATATTTT
CDR3 protein: CASSFDSGNTIYF

clone size: .
J gene: TRBJ2-2
V gene: TRBV5-4
D gene: .
CDR3 DNA: TGTGCCAGCAGCTTCGCCGCGGGCACCGGGGAGCTGTTTTTT
CDR3 protein: CASSFAAGTGELFF

clone size: .
J gene: TRBJ2-3
V gene: TRBV4-2
D gene: TRBD2
CDR3 DNA: TGTGCCAGCAGCCAAGGGGAAACTAGCGGGGTTTCTCACACAGATACGCAGTATTTT
CDR3 protein: CASSQGETSGVSHTDTQYF

clone size: .
J gene: TRBJ1-5
V gene: TRBV28
D gene: .
CDR3 DNA: TGTGCCAGCAGTTTACAATATCAGGGAAATCAGCCCCAGCATTTT
CDR3 protein: CASSLQYQGNQPQHF

clone size: .
J gene: TRBJ1-1
V gene: TRBV6-5
D gene: .
CDR3 DNA: TGTGCCAGCAGCCTTGAGTGGAACACTGAAGCTTTCTTT
CDR3 protein: CASSLEWNTEAFF

clone size: .
J gene: TRBJ1-1
V gene: TRBV28
D gene: .
CDR3 DNA: TGTGCCAGCAGTGGACTAGAGGAGTACACTGAAGCTTTCTTT
CDR3 protein: CASSGLEEYTEAFF

clone size: .
J gene: TRBJ1-4
V gene: TRBV27
D gene: TRBD1
CDR3 DNA: TGTGCCAGCAGTCTAGACAGGGGTGAAAAACTGTTTTTT
CDR3 protein: CASSLDRGEKLFF

clone size: .
J gene: TRBJ2-2
V gene: TRBV6-5
D gene: .
CDR3 DNA: TGTGCCAGCAGTTACTATGACAGCACCGGGGAGCTGTTTTTT
CDR3 protein: CASSYYDSTGELFF

clone size: .
J gene: TRBJ2-7
V gene: TRBV6-6
D gene: TRBD1
CDR3 DNA: TGTGCCAGCAGTGACAGGGACCCATCTTACGAGCAGTACTTC
CDR3 protein: CASSDRDPSYEQYF

clone size: .
J gene: TRBJ2-3
V gene: TRBV27
D gene: TRBD2
CDR3 DNA: TGTGCCAGCAGTTGGACTAGCGGATCTAGCACAGATACGCAGTATTTT
CDR3 protein: CASSWTSGSSTDTQYF

clone size: .
J gene: TRBJ2-1
V gene: TRBV10-2
D gene: .
CDR3 DNA: TGCGCCAGCTCAGACAGTTTCTACAATGAGCAGTTCTTC
CDR3 protein: CASSDSFYNEQFF

clone size: .
J gene: TRBJ1-5
V gene: TRBV21-1
D gene: .
CDR3 DNA: TGTGCCAGCGATTATCCCCTACGCGCAGGGGCCTATAGCGGCAATCAGCCCCAGCATTTT
CDR3 protein: CASDYPLRAGAYSGNQPQHF

clone size: few
J gene: TRBJ2-7
V gene: TRBV6-6
D gene: .
CDR3 DNA: TGTGCCAGCACCAACGGACAGTCCTACGAGCAGTACTTC
CDR3 protein: CASTNGQSYEQYF

clone size: .
J gene: TRBJ1-5
V gene: TRBV7-7
D gene: .
CDR3 DNA: TGCAACCATCGGGGGAGCAATCAGCCCCAGCATTTT
CDR3 protein: CNHRGSNQPQHF

clone size: .
J gene: TRBJ2-5
V gene: TRBV11-2
D gene: .
CDR3 DNA: TGTGCCAGCAGCCCCAGGCAAGAGACCCAGTACTTC
CDR3 protein: CASSPRQETQYF

clone size: .
J gene: TRBJ2-7
V gene: TRBV30
D gene: .
CDR3 DNA: TGTGCCTGGAACCTCGGGTACTACGAGCAGTACTTC
CDR3 protein: CAWNLGYYEQYF

clone size: .
J gene: TRBJ2-1
V gene: TRBV10-3
D gene: .
CDR3 DNA: TGTGCCATCAGTGATGGCGGTCCTGAGCAGTTCTTC
CDR3 protein: CAISDGGPEQFF

clone size: .
J gene: TRBJ2-7
V gene: TRBV5-6
D gene: TRBD1
CDR3 DNA: TGTGCCAGCAGCTGGGACAGTGGATACGAGCAGTACTTC
CDR3 protein: CASSWDSGYEQYF